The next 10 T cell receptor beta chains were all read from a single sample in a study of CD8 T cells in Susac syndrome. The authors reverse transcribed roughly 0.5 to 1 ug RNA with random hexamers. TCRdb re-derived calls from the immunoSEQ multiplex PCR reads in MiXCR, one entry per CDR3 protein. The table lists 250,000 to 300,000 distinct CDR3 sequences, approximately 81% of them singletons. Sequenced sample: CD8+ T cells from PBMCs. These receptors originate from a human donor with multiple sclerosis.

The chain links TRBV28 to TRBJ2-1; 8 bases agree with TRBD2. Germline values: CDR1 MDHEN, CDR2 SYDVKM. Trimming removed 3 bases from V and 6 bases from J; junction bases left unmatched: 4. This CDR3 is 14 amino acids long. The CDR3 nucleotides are TGTGCCAGCAGTTTCCCGGGACTAGTCAATGAGCAGTTCTTC. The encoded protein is CASSFPGLVNEQFF.

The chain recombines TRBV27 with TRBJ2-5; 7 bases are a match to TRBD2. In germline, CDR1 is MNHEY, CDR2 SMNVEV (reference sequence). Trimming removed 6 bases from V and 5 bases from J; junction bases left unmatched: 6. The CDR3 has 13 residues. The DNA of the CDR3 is TGTGCCAGCAGAACGGGAGGAAGGGAGACCCAGTACTTC. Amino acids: CASRTGGRETQYF.

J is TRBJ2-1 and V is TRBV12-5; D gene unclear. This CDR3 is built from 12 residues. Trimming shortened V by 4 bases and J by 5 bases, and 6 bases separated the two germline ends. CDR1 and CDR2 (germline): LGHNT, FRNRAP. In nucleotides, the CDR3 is TGTGCTAGTGGTTGGGCCGACAATGAGCAGTTCTTC. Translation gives CASGWADNEQFF.

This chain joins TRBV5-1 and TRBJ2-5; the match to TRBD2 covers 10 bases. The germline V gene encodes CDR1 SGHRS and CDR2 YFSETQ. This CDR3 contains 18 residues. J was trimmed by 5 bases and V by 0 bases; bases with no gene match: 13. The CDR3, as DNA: TGCGCCAGCAGCTTGGAGGGACTAGCGAGAGGGGCTCGGGAGACCCAGTACTTC. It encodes CASSLEGLARGARETQYF.

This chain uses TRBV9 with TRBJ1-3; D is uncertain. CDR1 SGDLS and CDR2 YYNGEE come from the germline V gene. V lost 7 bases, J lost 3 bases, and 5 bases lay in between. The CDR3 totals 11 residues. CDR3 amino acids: CASGGGNTIYF. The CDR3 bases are TGTGCCAGCGGAGGTGGAAACACCATATATTTT.

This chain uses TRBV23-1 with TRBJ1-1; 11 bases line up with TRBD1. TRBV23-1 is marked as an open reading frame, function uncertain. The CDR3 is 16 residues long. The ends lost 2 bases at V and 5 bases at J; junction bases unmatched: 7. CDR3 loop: CASSQPYGTGGTEAFF. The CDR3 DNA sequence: TGCGCCAGCAGTCAACCCTACGGGACAGGGGGGACTGAAGCTTTCTTT.

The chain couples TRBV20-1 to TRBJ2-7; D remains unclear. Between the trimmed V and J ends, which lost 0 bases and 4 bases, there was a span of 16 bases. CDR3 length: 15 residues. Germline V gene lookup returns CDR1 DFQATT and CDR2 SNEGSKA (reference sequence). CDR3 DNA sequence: TGCAGTGCTAGAGATAAGGGCCGAACTATTTACGAGCAGTACTTC. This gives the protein CSARDKGRTIYEQYF.

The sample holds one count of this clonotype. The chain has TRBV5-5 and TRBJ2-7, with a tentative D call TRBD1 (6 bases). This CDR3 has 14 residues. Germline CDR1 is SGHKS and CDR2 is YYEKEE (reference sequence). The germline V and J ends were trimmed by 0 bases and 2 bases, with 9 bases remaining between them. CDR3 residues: CASSLGQETYEQYF. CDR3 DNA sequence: TGTGCCAGCAGCTTGGGACAGGAGACCTACGAGCAGTACTTC. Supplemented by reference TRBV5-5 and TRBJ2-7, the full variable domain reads DAGVTQSPTHLIKTRGQQVTLRCSPISGHKSVSWYQQVLGQGPQFIFQYYEKEERGRGNFPDRFSARQFPNYSSELNVNALLLGDSALYLCASSLGQETYEQYFGPGTRLTVT.

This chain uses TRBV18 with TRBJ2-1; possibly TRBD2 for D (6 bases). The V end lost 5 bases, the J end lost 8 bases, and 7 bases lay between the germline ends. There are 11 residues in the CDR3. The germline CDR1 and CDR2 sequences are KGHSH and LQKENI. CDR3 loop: CASSWGDEQFF. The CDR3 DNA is TGTGCCAGCTCATGGGGGGATGAGCAGTTCTTC.

CDR3 nucleotides: TGTGCCAGCAGCCCGCGGAAGTCGGGCTCCTACGAGCAGTACTTC. It specifies CASSPRKSGSYEQYF. The rearrangement links TRBV27 to TRBJ2-7; no firm D call. This CDR3 region has 15 residues. From germline, CDR1 is MNHEY and CDR2 SMNVEV (reference sequence). Trimming shortened V by 6 bases and J by 0 bases, and 15 bases separated the two germline ends.